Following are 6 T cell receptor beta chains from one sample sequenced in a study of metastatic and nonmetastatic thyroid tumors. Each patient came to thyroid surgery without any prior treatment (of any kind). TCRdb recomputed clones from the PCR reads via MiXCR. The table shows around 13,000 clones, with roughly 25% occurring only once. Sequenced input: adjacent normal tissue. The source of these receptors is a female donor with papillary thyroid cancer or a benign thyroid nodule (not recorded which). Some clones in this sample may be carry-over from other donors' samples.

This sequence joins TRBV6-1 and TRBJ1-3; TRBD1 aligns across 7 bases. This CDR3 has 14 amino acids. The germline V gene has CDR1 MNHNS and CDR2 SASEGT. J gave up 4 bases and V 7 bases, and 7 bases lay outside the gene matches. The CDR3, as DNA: TGTGCCAGCACCCTACAGGGGACGGGAAACACCATATATTTT. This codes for CASTLQGTGNTIYF.

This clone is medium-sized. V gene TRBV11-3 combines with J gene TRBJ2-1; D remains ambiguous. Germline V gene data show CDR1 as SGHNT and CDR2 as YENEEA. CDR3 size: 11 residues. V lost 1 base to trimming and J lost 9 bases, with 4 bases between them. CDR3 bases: TGTGCCAGCAGCTTAGGCGGTGAGCAGTTCTTC. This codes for CASSLGGEQFF. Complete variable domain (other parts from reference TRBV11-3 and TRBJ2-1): EAGVVQSPRYKIIEKKQPVAFWCNPISGHNTLYWYLQNLGQGPELLIRYENEEAVDDSQLPKDRFSAERLKGVDSTLKIQPAELGDSAVYLCASSLGGEQFFGPGTRLTVL.

Here the CDR3 reads CATEDGTRLNNEQFF. The DNA of the CDR3 is TGTGCCACCGAGGACGGGACTAGGCTTAACAATGAGCAGTTCTTC. The V call is TRBV7-9, the J call TRBJ2-1, with 8 nucleotides matching TRBD2. CDR1 and CDR2 from the germline V gene are SEHNR and FQNEAQ (reference sequence). This CDR3 contains 15 residues. Trimming at V came to 10 bases and at J to 5 bases, leaving 13 bases not matched to a gene.

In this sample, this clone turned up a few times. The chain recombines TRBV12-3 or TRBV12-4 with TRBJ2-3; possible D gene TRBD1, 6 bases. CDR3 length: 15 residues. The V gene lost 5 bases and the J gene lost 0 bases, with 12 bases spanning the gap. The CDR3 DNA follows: TGTGCCAGCAGTGTACAGGGTGGAAGCACAGATACGCAGTATTTT. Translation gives CASSVQGGSTDTQYF.

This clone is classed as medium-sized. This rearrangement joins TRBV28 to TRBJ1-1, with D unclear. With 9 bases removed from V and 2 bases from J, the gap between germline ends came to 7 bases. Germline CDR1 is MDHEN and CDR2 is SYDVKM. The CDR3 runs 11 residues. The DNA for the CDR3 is TGTGCCAGTGCCTATAACACTGAAGCTTTCTTT. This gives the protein CASAYNTEAFF.

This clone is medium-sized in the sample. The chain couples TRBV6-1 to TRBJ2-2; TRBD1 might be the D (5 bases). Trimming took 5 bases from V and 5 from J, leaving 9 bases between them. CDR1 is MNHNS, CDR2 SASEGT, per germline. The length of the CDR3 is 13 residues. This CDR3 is CASSPQGTGELFF. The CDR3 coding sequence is TGTGCCAGCAGTCCTCAGGGTACCGGGGAGCTGTTTTTT.